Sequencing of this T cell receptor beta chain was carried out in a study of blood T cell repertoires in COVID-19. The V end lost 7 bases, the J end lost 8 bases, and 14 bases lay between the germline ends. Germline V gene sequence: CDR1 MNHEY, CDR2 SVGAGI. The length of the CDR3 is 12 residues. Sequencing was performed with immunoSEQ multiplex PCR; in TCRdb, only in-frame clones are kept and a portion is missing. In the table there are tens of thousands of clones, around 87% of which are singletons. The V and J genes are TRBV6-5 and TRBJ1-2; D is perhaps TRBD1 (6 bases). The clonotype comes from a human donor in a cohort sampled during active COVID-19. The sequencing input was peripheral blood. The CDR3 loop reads CASNAGAGGYTF. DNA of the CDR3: TGTGCCAGCAATGCGGGGGCGGGCGGCTACACCTTC.